Listed below are T cell receptor beta chains from one sample, sequenced in a study of blood T cell repertoires in COVID-19. The repertoire was sequenced with immunoSEQ multiplex PCR; TCRdb's copy has only in-frame clones and lacks some. This table holds 450,000 to 500,000 clones, approximately 85% found once. The sample comprised peripheral blood. The receptors originated from a human donor in a cohort sampled during active COVID-19. Both conserved end residues are part of each CDR3. D genes are given only for firm matches. Part of the rows lack a size; the others show once, few, many or a class for expanded clones.

j_call,v_call,d_call,clone_size,cdr3_nt,cdr3_aa
TRBJ2-5,TRBV7-2,-,-,TGTGCCAGCAGCTTAGTCAAGGGGCTGGAGACCCAGTACTTC,CASSLVKGLETQYF
TRBJ1-2,TRBV6-5,TRBD1,-,TGTGCCAGCAGGCTCACAGGGGGGGTATATGGCTACACCTTC,CASRLTGGVYGYTF
TRBJ2-3,TRBV9,TRBD2,-,TGTGCCAGCAGCGTAGCGTCGACTAGCGGCACAGATACGCAGTATTTT,CASSVASTSGTDTQYF
TRBJ2-2,TRBV7-2,-,many,TGTGCCAGCAGCTTAGCGCGGTCGGGGTCCACCGGGGAGCTGTTTTTT,CASSLARSGSTGELFF
TRBJ2-5,TRBV28,TRBD1,-,TGTGCCAGCAGTGCTCTGGACAGGGACCAAGAGACCCAGTACTTC,CASSALDRDQETQYF
TRBJ2-1,TRBV7-3,TRBD2,-,TGTGCCAGCAGCTTAACCGGGACTAGGCTGAATGAGCAGTTCTTC,CASSLTGTRLNEQFF
TRBJ2-3,TRBV4-2,-,once,TGTGCCAGCAGCCCACGCGACGGGAGAACAGATACGCAGTATTTT,CASSPRDGRTDTQYF
TRBJ1-4,TRBV10-3,TRBD1,few,TGTGCCATCAGTGGAGCACAGGGGACTAATGAAAAACTGTTTTTT,CAISGAQGTNEKLFF
TRBJ2-7,TRBV9,-,-,TGTGCCAGCAGCGTAGCGAGTTTTCGGGAGCAGTACTTC,CASSVASFREQYF
TRBJ1-2,TRBV20-1,-,-,TGCAGTGCTACCATTGGGGGCCCCACCTTC,CSATIGGPTF
TRBJ1-2,TRBV4-3,TRBD1,many,TGCGCCAGCAGCCATAGCCTCCCACCAAGGCTATGGGACAGGGTCTATCATGGCTACACCTTC,CASSHSLPPRLWDRVYHGYTF
TRBJ1-1,TRBV29-1,TRBD1,-,TGCAGCGTTGCGCCGGGACAGGGGAACACTGAAGCTTTCTTT,CSVAPGQGNTEAFF
TRBJ1-1,TRBV19,TRBD1,-,TGTGCCAGTAGTATAGATGCCTCCTCCAGGGGGCAGAGAAGAGGCACTGAAGCTTTCTTT,CASSIDASSRGQRRGTEAFF
TRBJ2-1,TRBV7-9,TRBD2,-,TGTGCCAGTTATCTGGGCGGGAGCTCCTACAATGAGCAGTTCTTC,CASYLGGSSYNEQFF
TRBJ2-2,TRBV19,-,-,TGTGCCAGTAGTATAGGGGGCAGGAGGGAAAACACCGGGGAGCTGTTTTTT,CASSIGGRRENTGELFF
TRBJ2-5,TRBV28,TRBD1,-,TGTGCCAGCAGTTTCCAGGGGGCGAGTCAAGAGACCCAGTACTTC,CASSFQGASQETQYF
TRBJ2-3,TRBV7-6,-,-,TGTGCCAGCAGCCCGCGGCCCCCGAGGGATGATACGCAGTATTTT,CASSPRPPRDDTQYF
TRBJ2-7,TRBV6-5,TRBD2,-,TGTGCCAGCAGTTCCCCTAGCGGGCCGAGCTCCTACGAGCAGTACTTC,CASSSPSGPSSYEQYF
TRBJ2-1,TRBV4-3,TRBD2,-,TGCGCCAGCAGCCAAGAGCTAGCGGGAGGCCGCGCTCTCTACAATGAGCAGTTCTTC,CASSQELAGGRALYNEQFF
TRBJ2-2,TRBV19,TRBD2,-,TGTGCCAGTAGTATATTAGCGGGAGAAAACACCGGGGAGCTGTTTTTT,CASSILAGENTGELFF
TRBJ2-3,TRBV9,TRBD2,-,TGTGCCAGCAGCCCCCTCGGCGGGAGGACAGATACGCAGTATTTT,CASSPLGGRTDTQYF
TRBJ1-5,TRBV7-2,-,few,TGTGCCAGCAGCTTAGTATGGCAGGTAAATCAGCCCCAGCATTTT,CASSLVWQVNQPQHF
TRBJ1-5,TRBV7-2,TRBD1,-,TGTGCCAGCAGCCATAGGAGGAAAGGACAGGGGGCAGGGCAGCCCCAGCATTTT,CASSHRRKGQGAGQPQHF
TRBJ1-1,TRBV6-2/TRBV6-3,TRBD1,-,TGTGCCAGCAGTTACCAAAAAGCCATGGGACAGGGGGTTCAAGCTTTCTTT,CASSYQKAMGQGVQAFF
TRBJ2-1,TRBV6-5,TRBD2,-,TGTGCCACCGAAGCGGGAGCGTACAATGAGCAGTTCTTC,CATEAGAYNEQFF
TRBJ1-5,TRBV6-5,-,-,TGTGCCAGCAGTCCCAGCGGAAACCAGCCCCAGCATTTT,CASSPSGNQPQHF
TRBJ2-7,TRBV6-1,-,-,TGTGCCAGCAGTGTCATAGGGGGGGCAGTTGCCTACGAGCAGTACTTC,CASSVIGGAVAYEQYF
TRBJ1-5,TRBV18,TRBD1,-,TGTGCCAGCTCACCTACCACAGGGGCCAATCAGCCCCAGCATTTT,CASSPTTGANQPQHF
TRBJ1-1,TRBV4-3,TRBD1,-,TGCGCCAGCAGCCAGTCGGGACAGGGGAACACTGAAGCTTTCTTT,CASSQSGQGNTEAFF
TRBJ2-4,TRBV19,-,-,TGTGCCAGTGTTCCCACAGGGCTAGCCAAAAACATTCAGTACTTC,CASVPTGLAKNIQYF
TRBJ1-1,TRBV10-1,TRBD1,many,TGCGCCAGCAGTGGACAGGGATCCACTGAAGCTTTCTTT,CASSGQGSTEAFF
TRBJ2-7,TRBV30,TRBD2,-,TGTGCCTGGGAAGCTAGCGGGAGGGGCAGCTCCTACGAGCAGTACTTC,CAWEASGRGSSYEQYF
TRBJ2-1,TRBV11-2,TRBD2,-,TGTGCCAGCAGCTTAGAGGGCGGGAGGGCCTACAATGAGCAGTTCTTC,CASSLEGGRAYNEQFF
TRBJ1-4,TRBV6-4,-,-,TGTGCCAGCAGCAGGGATGCAACTAATGAAAAACTGTTTTTT,CASSRDATNEKLFF
TRBJ2-7,TRBV2,-,-,TGTGCCAGCAATTGGGGGCGGGAGATCGGCGAGCAGTACTTC,CASNWGREIGEQYF
TRBJ2-7,TRBV5-4,-,few,TGTGCCAGCAGCTTATCGACAGGTTCCTACTACGAGCAGTACTTC,CASSLSTGSYYEQYF
TRBJ2-5,TRBV7-3,TRBD1,-,TGTGCCAGCAGCTTCCGGTCAGGGGGCTTGAAGACCCAGTACTTC,CASSFRSGGLKTQYF
TRBJ1-4,TRBV9,TRBD1,-,TGTGCCAGCAGCCGACAGGGGGCGAATGAAAAACTGTTTTTT,CASSRQGANEKLFF
TRBJ2-1,TRBV24-1,-,-,TGTGCCACCAGTGCGGCCCTAGGAAATGAGCAGTTCTTC,CATSAALGNEQFF
TRBJ2-5,TRBV5-4,-,-,TGTGCCAGCAGCCCTGAGGGAGAGACCCAGTACTTC,CASSPEGETQYF